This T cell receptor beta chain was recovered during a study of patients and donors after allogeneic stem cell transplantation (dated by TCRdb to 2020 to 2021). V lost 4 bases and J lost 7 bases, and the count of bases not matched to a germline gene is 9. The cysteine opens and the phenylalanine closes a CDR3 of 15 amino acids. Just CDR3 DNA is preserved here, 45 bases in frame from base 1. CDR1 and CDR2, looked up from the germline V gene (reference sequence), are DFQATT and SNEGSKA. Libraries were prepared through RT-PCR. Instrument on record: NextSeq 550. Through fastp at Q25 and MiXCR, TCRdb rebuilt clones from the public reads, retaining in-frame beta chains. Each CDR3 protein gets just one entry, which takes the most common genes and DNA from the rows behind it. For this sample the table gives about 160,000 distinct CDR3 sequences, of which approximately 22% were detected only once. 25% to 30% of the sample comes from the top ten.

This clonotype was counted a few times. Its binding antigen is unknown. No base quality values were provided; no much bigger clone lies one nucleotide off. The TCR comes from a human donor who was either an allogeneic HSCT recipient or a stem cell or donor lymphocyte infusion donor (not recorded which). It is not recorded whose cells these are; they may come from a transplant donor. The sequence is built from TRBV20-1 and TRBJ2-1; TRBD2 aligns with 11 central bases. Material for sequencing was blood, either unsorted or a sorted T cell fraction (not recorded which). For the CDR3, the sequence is CSAINSGGAGNEQFF. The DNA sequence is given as TGCAGTGCTATTAATAGCGGGGGGGCCGGGAATGAGCAGTTCTTC.